The clone carrying this T cell receptor beta chain was counted a few times. Antigen unknown. This sample is drawn from a study of CD8+ T cells in alopecia areata. In the study overall: Tofacitinib therapy took 6 to 18 months; 6 months off drug came after. Study conclusions and caveats: A large proportion of expanded lesional clones were detected persisting in scalp and blood during tofacitinib.

Treatment indicated: oral pan-JAK inhibitor, 5-10 mg twice daily. Looked up from germline, CDR1 is SQVTM and CDR2 is ANQGSEA. V was clipped by 3 bases and J by 7 bases, with 10 bases between them. The CDR3 has 11 residues. TCR sequencing used cDNA made by reverse transcription of extracted RNA. Measured with immunoSEQ multiplex PCR; TCRdb has only the in-frame clones, and not every one. The profile shows 64,000 or so clones, 46% of them singletons. The sample here was CD8+ T cells sorted from blood, taken at roughly week 36, from a patient treated with tofacitinib. The TCR was taken from a human donor with alopecia areata. The rearrangement uses TRBV29-1 and TRBJ2-7, with D perhaps matching TRBD1 or TRBD2 (5 bases each). The CDR3, as DNA: TGCAGCGTTGATAGTGGGGGAGAGCAGTACTTC. Translated, it gives CSVDSGGEQYF.